The source of this TCR beta chain is a study of shared clonotypes between healthy human individuals. The naive CD8 population came from CD45RO-negative cells selected for CCR7, without terminally differentiated effector memory CD45RA+ cells. Healthy and HIV-negative, the adult donors had no recent acute infections or vaccinations. Everyone who donated was a Caucasian adult who lived in Nashville, Tennessee. V was shortened by 4 bases and J by 8 bases, with 18 bases between the two germline ends. Per the germline V gene, CDR1 is LNHDA and CDR2 is SQIVND (reference sequence). This CDR3 has 14 amino acids. General study points: Only a few donors were included, so the genetic and exposure-history diversity represented was limited.

Details on this clone: What it recognizes is unknown.

The repertoire was sequenced with immunoSEQ multiplex PCR; TCRdb's copy has only in-frame clones and lacks some. The sample has about 2.2 million clones, just over 90% seen once; the top ten hold more than 1.5%. The J gene is TRBJ2-7, the V gene TRBV19; possibly TRBD1 for D (5 bases). The TCR was taken from a man between 18 and 29 years old in good health. Some clones in this sample may be carry-over from other donors' samples. Sequenced sample: naive CD8+ T cells from PBMCs. This CDR3 is CASSTRQLYSQQYF. CDR3 nucleotide sequence: TGTGCCAGTAGTACCCGACAGCTCTACTCCCAGCAGTACTTC.